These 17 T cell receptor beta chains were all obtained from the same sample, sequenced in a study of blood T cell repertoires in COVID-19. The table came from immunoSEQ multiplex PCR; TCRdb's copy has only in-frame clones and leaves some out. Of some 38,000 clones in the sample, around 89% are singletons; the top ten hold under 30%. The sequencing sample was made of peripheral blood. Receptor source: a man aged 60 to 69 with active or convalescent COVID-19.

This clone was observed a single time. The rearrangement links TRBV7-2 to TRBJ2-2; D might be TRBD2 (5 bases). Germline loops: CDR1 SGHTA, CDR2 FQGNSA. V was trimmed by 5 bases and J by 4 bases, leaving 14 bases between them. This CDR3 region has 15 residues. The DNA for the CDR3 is TGTGCCAGCAGCATACGGAGGATTTTCACCGGGGAGCTGTTTTTT. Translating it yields CASSIRRIFTGELFF.

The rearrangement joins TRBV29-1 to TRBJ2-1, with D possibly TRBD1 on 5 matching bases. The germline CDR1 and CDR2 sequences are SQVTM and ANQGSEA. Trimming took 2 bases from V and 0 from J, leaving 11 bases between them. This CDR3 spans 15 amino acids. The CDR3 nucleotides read TGCAGCGTTGAACGTGGGGCGAACTCCTACAATGAGCAGTTCTTC. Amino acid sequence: CSVERGANSYNEQFF.

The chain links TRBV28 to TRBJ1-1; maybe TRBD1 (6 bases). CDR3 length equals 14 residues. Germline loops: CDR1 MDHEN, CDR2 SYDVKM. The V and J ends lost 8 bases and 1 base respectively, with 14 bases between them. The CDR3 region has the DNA TGTGCCAGCTATTTTAGGGGGGGGAACACTGAAGCTTTCTTT. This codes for CASYFRGGNTEAFF.

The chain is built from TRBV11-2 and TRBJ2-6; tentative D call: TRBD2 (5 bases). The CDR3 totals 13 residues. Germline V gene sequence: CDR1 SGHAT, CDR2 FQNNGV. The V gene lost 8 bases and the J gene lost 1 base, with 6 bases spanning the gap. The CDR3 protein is CASRGSGANVLTF. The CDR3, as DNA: TGTGCCAGCCGGGGTTCTGGGGCCAACGTCCTGACTTTC. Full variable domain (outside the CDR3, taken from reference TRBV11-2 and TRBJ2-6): EAGVAQSPRYKIIEKRQSVAFWCNPISGHATLYWYQQILGQGPKLLIQFQNNGVVDDSQLPKDRFSAERLKGVDSTLKIQPAKLEDSAVYLCASRGSGANVLTFGAGSRLTVL.

The chain's CDR3 is CASSWDSSTDTQYF. CDR3 nucleotides: TGTGCCAGCAGCTGGGACAGCAGCACAGATACGCAGTATTTT. This chain links TRBV5-4 with TRBJ2-3; 7 bases align to TRBD1. The CDR3 runs 14 residues. Trimming at V came to 3 bases and at J to 0 bases, leaving 1 base not matched to a gene. CDR1 and CDR2 from the germline V gene are SGHNT and YYREEE (reference sequence).

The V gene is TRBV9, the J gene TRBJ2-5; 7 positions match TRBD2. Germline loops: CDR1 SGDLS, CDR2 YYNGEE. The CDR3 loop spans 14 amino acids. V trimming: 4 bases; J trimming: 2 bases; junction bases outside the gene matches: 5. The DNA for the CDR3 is TGTGCCAGCAGCCCCGAGGGACTACAAGAGACCCAGTACTTC. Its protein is CASSPEGLQETQYF. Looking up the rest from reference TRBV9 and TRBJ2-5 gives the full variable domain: DSGVTQTPKHLITATGQRVTLRCSPRSGDLSVYWYQQSLDQGLQFLIQYYNGEERAKGNILERFSAQQFPDLHSELNLSSLELGDSALYFCASSPEGLQETQYFGPGTRLLVL.

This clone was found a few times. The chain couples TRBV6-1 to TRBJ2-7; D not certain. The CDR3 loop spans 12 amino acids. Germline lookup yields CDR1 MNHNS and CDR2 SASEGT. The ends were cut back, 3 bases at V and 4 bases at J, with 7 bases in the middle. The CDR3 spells CASSDQIYEQYF. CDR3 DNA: TGTGCCAGCAGTGATCAGATATACGAGCAGTACTTC.

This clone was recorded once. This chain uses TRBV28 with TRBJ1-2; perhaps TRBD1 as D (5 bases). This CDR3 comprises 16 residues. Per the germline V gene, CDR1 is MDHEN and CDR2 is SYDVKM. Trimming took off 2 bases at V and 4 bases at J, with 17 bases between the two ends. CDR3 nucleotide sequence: TGTGCCAGCAGTTTAGCCCCGGCCACAGGCGGCTATGGCTACACCTTC. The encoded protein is CASSLAPATGGYGYTF.

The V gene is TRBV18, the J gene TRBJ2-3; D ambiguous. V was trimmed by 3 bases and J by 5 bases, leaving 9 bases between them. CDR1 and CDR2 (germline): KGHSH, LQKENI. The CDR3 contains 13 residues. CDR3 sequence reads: CASSPRQQDTQYF. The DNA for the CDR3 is TGTGCCAGCTCACCGCGGCAGCAAGATACGCAGTATTTT.

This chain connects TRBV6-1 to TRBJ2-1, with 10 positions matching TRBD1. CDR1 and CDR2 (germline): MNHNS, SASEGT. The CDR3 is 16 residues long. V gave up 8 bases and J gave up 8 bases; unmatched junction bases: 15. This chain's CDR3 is CASRAGVGQGVHEQFF. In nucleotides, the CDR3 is TGTGCCAGCCGTGCGGGGGTAGGACAGGGGGTCCATGAGCAGTTCTTC.

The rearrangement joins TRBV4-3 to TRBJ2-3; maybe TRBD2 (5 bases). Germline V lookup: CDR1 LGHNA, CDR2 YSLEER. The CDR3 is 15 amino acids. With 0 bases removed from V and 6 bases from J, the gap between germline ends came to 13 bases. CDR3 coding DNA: TGCGCCAGCAGCCAAGATAGGGCTAGCAAGGATACGCAGTATTTT. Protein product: CASSQDRASKDTQYF.

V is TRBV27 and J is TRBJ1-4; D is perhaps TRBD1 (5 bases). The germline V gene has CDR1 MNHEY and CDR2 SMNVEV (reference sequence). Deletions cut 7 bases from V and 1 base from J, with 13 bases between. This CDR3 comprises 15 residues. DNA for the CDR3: TGTGCCAGCACCAAACTGGGGGGAACTAATGAAAAACTGTTTTTT. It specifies CASTKLGGTNEKLFF.

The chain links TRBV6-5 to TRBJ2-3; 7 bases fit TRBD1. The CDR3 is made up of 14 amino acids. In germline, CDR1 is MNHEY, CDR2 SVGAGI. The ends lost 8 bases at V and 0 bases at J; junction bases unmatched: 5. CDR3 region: CASRGQVSTDTQYF. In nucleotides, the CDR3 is TGTGCCAGCCGAGGACAGGTTAGCACAGATACGCAGTATTTT.

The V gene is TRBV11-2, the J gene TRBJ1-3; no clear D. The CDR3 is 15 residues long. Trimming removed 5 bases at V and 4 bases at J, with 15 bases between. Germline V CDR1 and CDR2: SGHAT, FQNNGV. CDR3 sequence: CASSPLQTVGNTIYF. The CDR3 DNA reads TGTGCCAGCAGCCCTCTACAGACGGTAGGAAACACCATATATTTT.

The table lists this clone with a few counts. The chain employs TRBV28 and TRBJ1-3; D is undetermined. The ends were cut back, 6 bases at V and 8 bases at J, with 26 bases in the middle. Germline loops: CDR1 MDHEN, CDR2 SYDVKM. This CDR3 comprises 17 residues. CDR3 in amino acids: CASRQNPLGNPVDTIYF. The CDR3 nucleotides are TGTGCCAGCAGACAAAATCCTCTCGGGAATCCGGTGGACACCATATATTTT.

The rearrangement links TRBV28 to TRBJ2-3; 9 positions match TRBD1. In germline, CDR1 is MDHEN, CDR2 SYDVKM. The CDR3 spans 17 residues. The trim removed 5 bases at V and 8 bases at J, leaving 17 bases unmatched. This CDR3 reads CASSPVGTGPIKATQYF. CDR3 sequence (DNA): TGTGCCAGCAGTCCAGTAGGGACAGGGCCGATAAAGGCTACGCAGTATTTT.

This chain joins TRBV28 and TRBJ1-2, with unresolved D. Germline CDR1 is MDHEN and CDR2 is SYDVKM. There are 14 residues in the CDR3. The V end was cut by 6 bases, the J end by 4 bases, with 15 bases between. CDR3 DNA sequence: TGTGCCAGCAGCTTGGGCCACCTCGGCTATGGCTACACCTTC. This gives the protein CASSLGHLGYGYTF.